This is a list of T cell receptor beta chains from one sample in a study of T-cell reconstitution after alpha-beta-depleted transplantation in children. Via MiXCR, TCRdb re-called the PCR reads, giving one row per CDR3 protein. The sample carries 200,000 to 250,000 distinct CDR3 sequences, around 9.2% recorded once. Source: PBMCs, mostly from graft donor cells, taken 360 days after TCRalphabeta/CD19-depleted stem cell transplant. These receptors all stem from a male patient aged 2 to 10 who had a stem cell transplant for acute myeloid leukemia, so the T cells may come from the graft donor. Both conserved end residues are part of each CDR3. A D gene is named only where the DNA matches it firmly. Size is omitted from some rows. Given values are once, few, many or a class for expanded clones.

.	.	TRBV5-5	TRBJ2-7	CASNKAGEIYEQYF	TGTGCCAGCAATAAGGCAGGGGAAATTTACGAGCAGTACTTC
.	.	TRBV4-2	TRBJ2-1	CASSQGGHPRVNEQFF	TGTGCCAGCAGCCAAGGGGGTCATCCACGGGTCAATGAGCAGTTCTTC
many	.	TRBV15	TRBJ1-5	CATSLEAVSNQPQHF	TGTGCCACCAGCTTGGAGGCGGTAAGCAATCAGCCCCAGCATTTT
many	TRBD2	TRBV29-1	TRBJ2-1	CSVAGTSGGSYNEQFF	TGCAGCGTTGCGGGGACTAGCGGAGGCTCCTACAATGAGCAGTTCTTC
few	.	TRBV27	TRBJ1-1	CASGGGRMNTEAFF	TGTGCCAGCGGGGGGGGACGCATGAACACTGAAGCTTTCTTT
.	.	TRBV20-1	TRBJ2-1	CSVAGYTYNEQFF	TGCAGTGTTGCGGGGTACACCTACAATGAGCAGTTCTTC
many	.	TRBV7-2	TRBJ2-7	CASSSTLYEQYF	TGTGCCAGCAGCTCGACGCTCTACGAGCAGTACTTC
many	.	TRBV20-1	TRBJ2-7	CSARDQGQSYEQYF	TGCAGTGCTAGGGACCAAGGACAGAGCTACGAGCAGTACTTC
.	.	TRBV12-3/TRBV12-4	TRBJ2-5	CASTLRGPQTQYF	TGTGCCAGCACCCTACGGGGACCACAGACCCAGTACTTC
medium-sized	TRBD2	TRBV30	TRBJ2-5	CAWSVPHPSGEETQYF	TGTGCCTGGAGTGTACCCCATCCTAGCGGGGAAGAGACCCAGTACTTC
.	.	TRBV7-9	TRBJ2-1	CASSAPERDHNEQFF	TGTGCCAGCAGCGCTCCCGAACGTGACCACAATGAGCAGTTCTTC
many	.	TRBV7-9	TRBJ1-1	CASSRFTMNTEAFF	TGTGCCAGCAGCAGATTCACCATGAACACTGAAGCTTTCTTT
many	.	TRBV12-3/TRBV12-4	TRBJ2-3	CASTGQLSADTQYF	TGTGCCAGCACTGGACAGCTTTCTGCAGATACGCAGTATTTT
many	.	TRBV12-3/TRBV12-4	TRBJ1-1	CASSIQGPKAFF	TGTGCCAGCAGCATACAGGGTCCCAAAGCTTTCTTT
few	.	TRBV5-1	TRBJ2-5	CASSPRLGETQYF	TGCGCCAGCAGCCCTCGACTAGGGGAGACCCAGTACTTC
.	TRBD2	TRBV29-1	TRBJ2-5	CSVAVSSGLETQYF	TGCAGCGTTGCGGTGTCTAGCGGTCTGGAGACCCAGTACTTC
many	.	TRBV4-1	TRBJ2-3	CASSQRRGIHTDTQYF	TGCGCCAGCAGCCAGCGCAGGGGCATCCACACAGATACGCAGTATTTT
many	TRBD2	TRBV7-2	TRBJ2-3	CASSLGLAGGQADTQYF	TGTGCCAGCAGCCTAGGACTAGCGGGGGGGCAAGCAGATACGCAGTATTTT
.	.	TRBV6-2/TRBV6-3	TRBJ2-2	CASSYSRVRGTGELFF	TGTGCCAGCAGTTACAGCAGGGTCCGGGGCACCGGGGAGCTGTTTTTT
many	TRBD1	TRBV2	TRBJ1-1	CARMGQPGPEAFF	TGTGCCAGGATGGGACAGCCAGGTCCTGAAGCTTTCTTT
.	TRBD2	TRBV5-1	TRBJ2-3	CASSPYSGRGTDTQYF	TGCGCCAGCAGCCCTTATAGCGGGAGGGGCACAGATACGCAGTATTTT
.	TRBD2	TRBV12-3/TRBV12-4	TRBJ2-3	CASTLTSGGLDTQYF	TGTGCCAGCACGTTGACTAGCGGGGGCCTAGATACGCAGTATTTT
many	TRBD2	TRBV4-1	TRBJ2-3	CASSQEAGGLTDTQYF	TGCGCCAGCAGCCAAGAGGCGGGGGGACTCACAGATACGCAGTATTTT
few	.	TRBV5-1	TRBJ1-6	CASSLQQGGSPLHF	TGCGCCAGCAGCTTGCAACAGGGAGGCTCACCCCTCCACTTT
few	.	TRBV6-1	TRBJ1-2	CASSGTGTDGYTF	TGTGCCAGCAGTGGTACAGGGACGGATGGCTACACCTTC
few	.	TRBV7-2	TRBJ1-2	CASSLSGGRGYGYTF	TGTGCCAGCAGCTTATCTGGGGGCCGAGGCTATGGCTACACCTTC
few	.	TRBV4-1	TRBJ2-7	CASSQGGASFYEQYF	TGCGCCAGCAGCCAAGGCGGGGCCTCCTTCTACGAGCAGTACTTC
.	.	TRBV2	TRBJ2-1	CASSTTNEQFF	TGTGCCAGCAGTACGACCAATGAGCAGTTCTTC
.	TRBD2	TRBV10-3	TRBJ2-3	CATRGGFGTDTQYF	TGTGCCACCCGGGGGGGCTTTGGCACAGATACGCAGTATTTT
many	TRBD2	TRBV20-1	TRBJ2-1	CSASMAGGHDEQFF	TGCAGTGCTAGTATGGCGGGAGGGCACGATGAGCAGTTCTTC
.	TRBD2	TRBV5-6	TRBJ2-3	CASSLPREAGTDTQYF	TGTGCCAGCAGCTTGCCCCGGGAGGCGGGCACAGATACGCAGTATTTT
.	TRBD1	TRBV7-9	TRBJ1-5	CASSSCSMRQGRYSNQPQHF	TGTGCCAGCAGCTCTTGTTCAATGAGACAGGGAAGATATAGCAATCAGCCCCAGCATTTT
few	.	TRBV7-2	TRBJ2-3	CASSSGLSTDTQYF	TGTGCCAGCAGCTCGGGACTTAGCACAGATACGCAGTATTTT
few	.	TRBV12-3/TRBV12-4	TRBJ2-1	CASSLGPKLGEQFF	TGTGCCAGCAGTTTAGGGCCAAAGTTAGGCGAGCAGTTCTTC
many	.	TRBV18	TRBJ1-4	CASSRGSATNEKLFF	TGTGCCAGCTCACGCGGATCCGCAACTAATGAAAAACTGTTTTTT